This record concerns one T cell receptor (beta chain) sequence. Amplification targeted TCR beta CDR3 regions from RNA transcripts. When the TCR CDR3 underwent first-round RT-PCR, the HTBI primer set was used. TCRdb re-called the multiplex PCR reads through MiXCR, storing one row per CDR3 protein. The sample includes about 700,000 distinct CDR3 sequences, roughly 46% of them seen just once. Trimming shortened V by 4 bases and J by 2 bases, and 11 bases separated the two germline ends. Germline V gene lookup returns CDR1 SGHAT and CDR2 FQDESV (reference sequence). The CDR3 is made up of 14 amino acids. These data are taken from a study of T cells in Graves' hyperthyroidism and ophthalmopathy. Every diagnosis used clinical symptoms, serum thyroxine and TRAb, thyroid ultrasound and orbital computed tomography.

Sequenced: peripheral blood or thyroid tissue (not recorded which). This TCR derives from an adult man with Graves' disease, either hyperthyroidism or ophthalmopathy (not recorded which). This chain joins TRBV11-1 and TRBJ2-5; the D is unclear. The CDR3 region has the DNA TGTGCCAGCAGCTATTGGACGTATCAAGAGACCCAGTACTTC. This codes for CASSYWTYQETQYF.